Below are 23 T cell receptor beta chains sequenced from a single sample in a study of spatial heterogeneity in lung cancer. The time point was: sample taken at primary tumor resection. No cell sorting; template was whole RNA from tumor, lung tissue or PBMC. MiXCR, applied by TCRdb to the 5' RACE reads, yields one record per CDR3 protein. The sample records thousands of distinct CDR3 sequences, 18% being singletons. The sample here was normal lung tissue next to the tumor, taken at surgery. The receptor set was obtained from a male donor with early-stage non-small cell lung cancer.

By sample fraction, this clonotype is medium-sized. Being off target in a library aimed at alpha chains, this beta chain has a size of little meaning. The V call is TRBV18, the J call TRBJ2-7, with a possible D match to TRBD1 (6 bases). V was pared by 0 bases and J by 2 bases, with 11 bases between. This CDR3 comprises 15 residues. The V gene's germline CDR1 is KGHSH and CDR2 LQKENI. As DNA, the CDR3 is TGTGCCAGCTCACCACCGGTCAGGGGCGCCTACGAGCAGTACTTC. As protein: CASSPPVRGAYEQYF.

Notes on this clonotype: This beta chain represents an off-target read in a library built for alpha chains; its size is of limited meaning. The chain links TRBV3-1 to TRBJ2-7; TRBD1 matches at 9 bases. Germline V CDR1 and CDR2: LGHDT, YNNKEL (reference sequence). The junction had 3 bases not matched to a gene; V was cut back by 3 bases and J by 3 bases. The length of the CDR3 is 14 residues. The CDR3 loop reads CASSQGQGVYEQYF. The CDR3 region has the DNA TGTGCCAGCAGCCAGGGACAGGGAGTCTACGAGCAGTACTTC.

By its share, this clonotype is medium-sized. Since the library was made to target alpha chains, this beta chain is a stray read and its abundance is not meaningful. This chain joins TRBV20-1 and TRBJ1-1; 7 bases line up with TRBD1. V lost 3 bases to trimming and J lost 3 bases; unmatched junction nucleotides: 4. Germline CDR1 reads DFQATT; CDR2 reads SNEGSKA (reference sequence). CDR3 length: 13 residues. The chain's CDR3 is CSASKGADTEAFF. CDR3 nucleotide sequence: TGCAGTGCTAGTAAGGGGGCTGACACTGAAGCTTTCTTT.

This clonotype was observed once. Little can be read into the size of this beta chain, an off-target read in a library designed for alpha chains. The V gene is TRBV11-2, the J gene TRBJ2-2, with 9 bases aligning to TRBD2. The CDR3 loop spans 16 amino acids. The germline V gene encodes CDR1 SGHAT and CDR2 FQNNGV. The V segment lost 1 base and the J segment 8 bases; nucleotides outside the gene matches: 8. CDR3 coding DNA: TGTGCCAGCAGCTTAGTGGTAGCGGGGGCCGGAGGGGAGCTGTTTTTT. Translation gives CASSLVVAGAGGELFF.

This clonotype was detected a few times. A read error may be the cause here, since a much bigger clone is one base away. This beta chain came through as a stray read in a library set up for alpha chains, and its size says little. This chain uses TRBV30 with TRBJ2-2; the match to TRBD2 covers 7 bases. Per germline, CDR1 GTSNPN and CDR2 SVGIG (reference sequence). The ends lost 4 bases at V and 3 bases at J; junction bases unmatched: 5. There are 14 residues in the CDR3. CDR3 residues: CAWTRLADTGELFF. The CDR3, as DNA: TGTGCCTGGACCCGACTAGCAGACACCGGGGAGCTGTTTTTT.

This clonotype was observed at least ten times. This beta chain came through as a stray read in a library set up for alpha chains, and its size says little. The chain combines TRBV6-1 with TRBJ2-5; no definite D call. The V gene's germline CDR1 is MNHNS and CDR2 SASEGT. Trimming shortened V by 2 bases and J by 1 base, and 11 bases separated the two germline ends. The CDR3 is made up of 15 amino acids. CDR3 nucleotide sequence: TGTGCCAGCAGTGAATGGGCTGTACCCCAAGAGACCCAGTACTTC. The encoded protein is CASSEWAVPQETQYF.

This clonotype is medium-sized within its sample. A library made for alpha chains picked up this beta chain off target, so its size means little. The V and J genes are TRBV6-1 and TRBJ1-2; no clear D. Germline lookup yields CDR1 MNHNS and CDR2 SASEGT. This CDR3 region has 14 residues. Trimming left V 2 bases short and J 3 bases short, with 10 bases between. CDR3 sequence reads: CASSESGQYYGYTF. The CDR3 DNA reads as TGTGCCAGCAGTGAATCGGGCCAGTACTATGGCTACACCTTC.

This clonotype ranks as medium-sized (0.01 to 0.1%). This beta chain turned up in a library designed for alpha chains; as an off-target read, its abundance says little. The gene calls are TRBV20-1 and TRBJ2-7; the D gene is possibly TRBD2 (5 bases). Germline assignment: CDR1 DFQATT and CDR2 SNEGSKA (reference sequence). This CDR3 has 17 residues. V was shortened by 0 bases and J by 5 bases, with 23 bases between the two germline ends. The CDR3 loop reads CSARDWASFTRENEQYF. Written as DNA, the CDR3 is TGCAGTGCTAGAGATTGGGCTAGCTTCACCCGCGAAAACGAGCAGTACTTC.

This clonotype is medium-sized by share. This beta chain came through as a stray read in a library set up for alpha chains, and its size says little. V and J are TRBV23-1 and TRBJ1-5, with D possibly matching TRBD1 (5 bases). TRBV23-1 is assigned to the ORF class and has an uncertain function. Trimming took off 0 bases at V and 0 bases at J, with 12 bases between the two ends. There are 17 residues in the CDR3. CDR3 protein: CASSQSGTPDSNQPQHF. CDR3 bases: TGCGCCAGCAGTCAATCCGGGACTCCCGATAGCAATCAGCCCCAGCATTTT.

By share, this clonotype ranks as medium-sized. The library was prepared for alpha chains; this beta chain is a stray read, so its frequency means little. This chain connects TRBV6-4 to TRBJ2-3, with TRBD2 matching over 8 bases. The CDR3 has 15 residues. In germline, CDR1 is MRHNA, CDR2 SNTAGT. V dropped 3 bases and J dropped 0; count of bases not matched to a gene: 2. The CDR3 DNA sequence: TGTGCCAGCAGTGAATTAGCGGGGAGCACAGATACGCAGTATTTT. It translates to CASSELAGSTDTQYF.

This clonotype ranks as medium-sized. A library made for alpha chains picked up this beta chain off target, so its size means little. This sequence joins TRBV15 and TRBJ2-5; D gene uncertain. This CDR3 is 12 amino acids long. V was clipped by 0 bases and J by 5 bases, with 4 bases between them. CDR1 is LNHNV and CDR2 is YYDKDF in the germline V gene (reference sequence). The CDR3 nucleotides read TGTGCCACCAGCAGAGAGTCCGAGACCCAGTACTTC. Residues: CATSRESETQYF.

Note on this clonotype: Being off target in a library aimed at alpha chains, this beta chain has a size of little meaning. The rearrangement joins TRBV5-1 to TRBJ1-5; tentative D call: TRBD1 (6 bases). Germline V gene sequence: CDR1 SGHRS, CDR2 YFSETQ. Trimming stripped 4 bases from V and 2 bases from J, with 10 bases between. CDR3 length: 14 residues. CDR3: CASSQGQGNQPQHF. The CDR3 region has the DNA TGCGCCAGCAGCCAGGGACAAGGCAATCAGCCCCAGCATTTT.

In the case of this clonotype: With the library built for alpha chains, this beta chain is off target and its frequency is not meaningful. The chain is built from TRBV5-4 and TRBJ2-7, with unresolved D. The germline gives CDR1 SGHNT, CDR2 YYREEE (reference sequence). V was cut by 3 bases and J by 6 bases, with 13 bases left in between. CDR3 length equals 13 residues. CDR3 sequence: CASSSYALVEQYF. The CDR3 DNA reads TGTGCCAGCAGCTCCTATGCCCTAGTCGAGCAGTACTTC.

This clonotype is labeled as medium-sized. As an off-target read in a library built for alpha chains, this beta chain has a frequency of little significance. The V gene is TRBV28, the J gene TRBJ2-2, with TRBD2 matching 8 bases. The CDR3 covers 16 residues. CDR1 and CDR2 from the germline V gene are MDHEN and SYDVKM. With 4 bases clipped from V and 3 bases from J, the junction kept 7 bases outside the gene matches. CDR3 sequence: CASSSPATSDTGELFF. The CDR3 region has the DNA TGTGCCAGCAGTTCCCCCGCGACTAGCGACACCGGGGAGCTGTTTTTT.

This clonotype is labeled as medium-sized (0.01 to 0.1%). Found in a library prepared for alpha chains, this beta chain is an off-target read, and its abundance has little meaning. The chain carries TRBV10-3 and TRBJ2-1; 11 bases fit TRBD2. Trimming took 0 bases from V and 4 from J; bases not matched to a gene: 5. Germline CDR1 ENHRY, CDR2 SYGVKD. CDR3 length: 17 amino acids. The chain's CDR3 is CAISESIGTSGYNEQFF. CDR3 DNA: TGTGCCATCAGTGAGTCGATAGGGACTAGCGGTTACAATGAGCAGTTCTTC.

This clonotype is deemed medium-sized. This beta chain lies outside the target of a library built for alpha chains; its clone size means little. The chain couples TRBV11-2 to TRBJ2-3, with 7 nucleotides matching TRBD2. Germline V gene lookup returns CDR1 SGHAT and CDR2 FQNNGV. The trim removed 7 bases at V and 0 bases at J, leaving 10 bases unmatched. The length of the CDR3 is 16 residues. The chain's CDR3 is CASTIGGGGSTDTQYF. CDR3 coding DNA: TGTGCCAGCACAATTGGTGGGGGGGGAAGCACAGATACGCAGTATTTT.

In its sample, this clonotype is medium-sized. Since the library was made to target alpha chains, this beta chain is a stray read and its abundance is not meaningful. The V gene is TRBV28, the J gene TRBJ1-3; a possible D gene is TRBD1 (6 bases). The CDR3 length is 16 residues. V lost 6 bases and J lost 0, with 15 bases in between. Per germline, CDR1 MDHEN and CDR2 SYDVKM. The chain's CDR3 is CASRTSGQSSGNTIYF. The CDR3 DNA follows: TGTGCCAGCAGGACCTCCGGACAGTCCTCTGGAAACACCATATATTTT.

This clonotype was recorded many times. In a library made to pick up alpha chains, this beta chain is a stray read with a size that means little. The V and J genes are TRBV28 and TRBJ2-6; 9 nucleotides line up with TRBD1. The CDR3 is made up of 18 amino acids. Germline CDR1 MDHEN, CDR2 SYDVKM. J lost 1 base, V lost 5 bases, and 9 bases had no gene match. CDR3 bases: TGTGCCAGCAGTAGTGCCCGGACAGGGGATTCTGGGGCCAACGTCCTGACTTTC. The encoded protein is CASSSARTGDSGANVLTF.

On this clonotype: Found in a library prepared for alpha chains, this beta chain is an off-target read, and its abundance has little meaning. This sequence joins TRBV29-1 and TRBJ2-3, with TRBD2 identical over 8 bases. The CDR3 has 14 amino acids. Germline V gene data show CDR1 as SQVTM and CDR2 as ANQGSEA. With V trimmed by 6 bases and J by 2 bases, 7 bases remained unmatched. CDR3 DNA sequence: TGCAGCGTCGGCGGGGGGCCTATCACAGATACGCAGTATTTT. Encoded protein: CSVGGGPITDTQYF.

Within the sample, this clonotype is medium-sized. The library was prepared for alpha chains; this beta chain is a stray read, so its frequency means little. The chain links TRBV5-1 to TRBJ1-2; perhaps TRBD1 as D (6 bases). This CDR3 spans 13 amino acids. Germline V gives CDR1 SGHRS, CDR2 YFSETQ. V lost 6 bases, J lost 5 bases, and 14 bases lay in between. CDR3 loop: CASNRDPMYGYTF. The CDR3 DNA reads as TGCGCCAGCAACAGGGACCCCATGTATGGCTACACCTTC. Together with reference TRBV5-1 and TRBJ1-2, the CDR3 gives the full variable domain: KAGVTQTPRYLIKTRGQQVTLSCSPISGHRSVSWYQQTPGQGLQFLFEYFSETQRNKGNFPGRFSGRQFSNSRSEMNVSTLELGDSALYLCASNRDPMYGYTFGSGTRLTVV.

As concerns this clonotype: Little can be read into the size of this beta chain, an off-target read in a library designed for alpha chains. The chain uses TRBV3-1 and TRBJ2-1, with TRBD2 matching 9 bases. V lost 2 bases and J lost 4; bases outside the gene matches: 3. The germline CDR1 and CDR2 sequences are LGHDT and YNNKEL (reference sequence). This CDR3 is built from 15 residues. CDR3 loop: CASSQSGRIYNEQFF. CDR3 bases: TGTGCCAGCAGCCAAAGCGGGAGGATATACAATGAGCAGTTCTTC.

The table lists this clonotype with a few counts. A much larger clone sits a single nucleotide away, making a read error possible. Because the library targeted alpha chains, this beta chain is an off-target read whose size means little. The DNA for the CDR3 is TGTGTCAGCAGCTTAGGTGCCGTTCAGCCCCAGCATTTT. Translated: CVSSLGAVQPQHF. The J gene is TRBJ1-5, the V gene TRBV7-2; D call uncertain. CDR3 size: 13 residues. From germline, CDR1 is SGHTA and CDR2 FQGNSA.

By frequency in the sample, this clonotype is medium-sized. This beta chain lies outside the target of a library built for alpha chains; its clone size means little. This chain uses TRBV23-1 with TRBJ2-7; the match to TRBD1 covers 10 bases. TRBV23-1 is marked as an open reading frame, function uncertain. The CDR3 has 18 amino acids. Trimming cost V 6 bases and J 3 bases; bases outside gene matches: 17. The CDR3, as DNA: TGCGCCAGCAGCCTACTTGAGGGACAGGGGCCCAGTGGCTACGAGCAGTACTTC. It encodes CASSLLEGQGPSGYEQYF.